Listed below are T cell receptor beta chains from one sample, sequenced in a study of prognosis after radiotherapy for stage I lung cancer. TCRdb itself ran the multiplex PCR reads through MiXCR, one entry per CDR3 protein. The sample includes about 25,000 distinct CDR3 sequences, approximately 35% of them seen just once. Sequences were derived from PBMCs, sampled before or after stereotactic body radiation therapy (not recorded which). These TCRs come from a donor over 45 with non-small cell lung cancer. The conserved cysteine and the conserved F or W are not part of the CDR3 here.

TRBJ1-2	TRBV27	ASSRQGTNGYT
TRBJ2-4	TRBV2	ASRGLALDIQY
TRBJ2-1	TRBV5-1	ASSLGDRGFGEQF
TRBJ2-7	TRBV19	ASSMGTSGYEQY
TRBJ2-7	TRBV18	ASSPPVGSGGQQY
TRBJ2-3	TRBV6-5	ASSYRGQGSTDTQY
TRBJ2-3	TRBV6-1	ASSEGQGLTDTQY
TRBJ2-2	TRBV7-6	ASSLAGEGTGELF
TRBJ1-4	TRBV6-1	ASSRNPPGAGEKLF
TRBJ1-2	TRBV27	ASSPTYGRSSQMGYT
TRBJ1-3	TRBV5-4	ASSLTGEDTIY
TRBJ1-1	TRBV9	ASSVEMNTEAF
TRBJ1-6	TRBV9	ASSVAPLDNSPLH
TRBJ1-1	TRBV15	ATSAGPLMNTEAF
TRBJ1-2	TRBV6-2/TRBV6-3	ASSSHRIYGYT
TRBJ2-1	TRBV7-8	ASSPGGREEQF
TRBJ1-4	TRBV2	ASSAGGLEKLF
TRBJ1-6	TRBV7-9	ASSPENSPLH
TRBJ1-6	TRBV19	ASSPGTGTPMGSPLH
TRBJ1-3	TRBV6-2/TRBV6-3	ASSYSSITGFSGNTIY